This is a list of T cell receptor beta chains from one sample in a study of T-cell reconstitution after alpha-beta-depleted transplantation in children. TCRdb analysed the PCR reads with MiXCR anew, one entry per CDR3 protein. The sample holds 700,000 to 950,000 distinct CDR3 sequences; roughly 15% are singletons and the top ten take 5%. The sequencing here drew on PBMCs, mostly from graft donor cells, taken 360 days after TCRalphabeta/CD19-depleted stem cell transplant. Receptors were obtained from a male patient between 10 and 17 years old who had a stem cell transplant for acute lymphoblastic leukemia, so the T cells may come from the graft donor. Both conserved end residues are trimmed from each CDR3. Fields, in order: V gene, CDR3 protein.

TRBV9 | ASSVPVAGVETQY
TRBV12-3/TRBV12-4 | ASGLTYEQY
TRBV11-3 | ASSYTLRSEQF
TRBV6-1 | ASSTSTGYTGELF
TRBV5-1 | ASSFSRRDRGPDEQF
TRBV29-1 | SVGQVNTGELF
TRBV27 | ASSRDPQTDTQY
TRBV6-5 | ASSYGGVGPTDTQY
TRBV4-2 | ASSRRAGASSYNEQF
TRBV4-1 | ATSILSPRGRDTQY
TRBV7-3 | ASSFGTNTGELF
TRBV10-2 | ASRRTSGGGETQY
TRBV11-1 | ASSRPGSKETQY
TRBV2 | ASSVVQASGRNPDTQY
TRBV15 | ATSRDHGGEAF
TRBV4-2 | ASSQPGLSAGENIQY
TRBV10-2 | ASRGTSGRVTGELF
TRBV24-1 | ATSLTDTQY
TRBV18 | ASSPRSTLTDTQY
TRBV5-1 | ASSLSRGRSNIQY
TRBV12-3/TRBV12-4 | ASRGQPLELEKLF
TRBV2 | ASAARDSNEKLF
TRBV11-1 | ASSPPSGAGGNEQF
TRBV11-2 | ASSFSDDNNEQF
TRBV20-1 | SASPSGRAHEQF
TRBV5-1 | ASSLVDSYEQY
TRBV6-1 | ASSRLAGDKDGELF
TRBV20-1 | SARGGRHYNEQF
TRBV6-1 | ASSEGLATYNEQF
TRBV20-1 | SARDSRQGVYEQY
TRBV7-9 | ASGALSYEQY
TRBV18 | ASSPAAGGSTDTQY
TRBV3-1 | ASSQDSGAYEQY
TRBV5-6 | ASSLGQRAYEQY
TRBV5-1 | ASSLGGPEKNYGYT
TRBV5-1 | ASRSGTSGSLLAKNIQY
TRBV10-3 | AISEPGLTLLSYEQY
TRBV4-2 | ASSPILGNTEAF
TRBV18 | ASSPVGQGPYNEQF
TRBV20-1 | SASVDRREKLF
TRBV27 | ASSLEREMGETQY
TRBV12-3/TRBV12-4 | ASRLTRARTDTQY
TRBV4-1 | ASSQPRRTGQKLF
TRBV3-1 | ASSPRLAGDADTQY
TRBV20-1 | SARASASNQPQH
TRBV20-1 | SARARTVYNEQF
TRBV20-1 | SASHPGQGYEQY
TRBV5-1 | ASSHPERYNEQF
TRBV2 | ASKDGYGYT
TRBV12-3/TRBV12-4 | ASSLRLGQGYIQY
TRBV19 | ASNRQGGNTIY
TRBV2 | ASGPRDSNEQF
TRBV7-6 | ASSLDHRGHTEAF